Presented here are 20 T cell receptor beta chains from one specimen sequenced in a study of OX40 agonist ivuxolimab in advanced cancers. Produced via immunoSEQ multiplex PCR; TCRdb's table is partial and in-frame only. The table lists some 86,000 clones, about 90% of them singletons. Source: CD4+ or CD8+ T cells sorted from blood, taken in a trial of the OX40 agonist ivuxolimab. The receptors originated from an adult with an advanced solid tumor such as melanoma, head and neck, liver or kidney cancer.

This clone was recorded a few times. The chain combines TRBV5-4 with TRBJ2-6; D is uncertain. The CDR3 has 16 amino acids. V dropped 4 bases and J dropped 0 bases, with 11 bases sitting between them. Germline V gene lookup returns CDR1 SGHNT and CDR2 YYREEE (reference sequence). CDR3 protein: CASSPYYSSGANVLTF. CDR3 DNA: TGTGCCAGCAGCCCATACTACAGCTCTGGGGCCAACGTCCTGACTTTC.

This chain's CDR3 is CASSPPSGTGQETQYF. The CDR3, as DNA: TGCGCCAGCAGCCCCCCCTCCGGGACAGGGCAAGAGACCCAGTACTTC. J is TRBJ2-5 and V is TRBV4-1, with 9 bases fitting TRBD1. J lost 2 bases, V lost 4 bases, and 8 bases had no gene match. The germline V gene has CDR1 MGHRA and CDR2 YSYEKL. There are 16 residues in the CDR3.

The chain links TRBV7-3 to TRBJ2-1; 7 bases agree with TRBD2. This CDR3 is 15 amino acids long. The germline CDR1 and CDR2 sequences are SGHTA and FQGTGA. Losses at the gene ends were 2 bases for V and 5 bases for J; bases not matched to a gene: 6. The CDR3 DNA sequence: TGTGCCAGCAGCTTACTCGGGACTACACACAATGAGCAGTTCTTC. It yields the protein CASSLLGTTHNEQFF.

This chain links TRBV9 with TRBJ2-2, with D possibly matching TRBD2 (7 bases). Between the trimmed V and J ends, which lost 5 bases and 5 bases, there was a span of 19 bases. The germline V gene has CDR1 SGDLS and CDR2 YYNGEE. This CDR3 has 16 amino acids. The DNA of the CDR3 is TGTGCCAGCAGTTGGGGGGGCCTAGCGAGGACCGGGGAGCTGTTTTTT. Protein sequence: CASSWGGLARTGELFF. Full variable domain (outside the CDR3, taken from reference TRBV9 and TRBJ2-2): DSGVTQTPKHLITATGQRVTLRCSPRSGDLSVYWYQQSLDQGLQFLIQYYNGEERAKGNILERFSAQQFPDLHSELNLSSLELGDSALYFCASSWGGLARTGELFFGEGSRLTVL.

This clone appeared once. The chain links TRBV19 to TRBJ2-5; 8 bases line up with TRBD2. Losses at the gene ends were 7 bases for V and 4 bases for J; bases not matched to a gene: 8. The CDR3 extends over 14 amino acids. Per germline, CDR1 LNHDA and CDR2 SQIVND (reference sequence). This CDR3 is CASKTSGGRETQYF. The DNA of the CDR3 is TGTGCCAGTAAAACTAGCGGAGGCCGAGAGACCCAGTACTTC. The full variable domain, completed using reference TRBV19 and TRBJ2-5, is DGGITQSPKYLFRKEGQNVTLSCEQNLNHDAMYWYRQDPGQGLRLIYYSQIVNDFQKGDIAEGYSVSREKKESFPLTVTSAQKNPTAFYLCASKTSGGRETQYFGPGTRLLVL.

The CDR3 DNA follows: TGCGCCAGCAGCCCCAGTGGCACAAGCGGGTCGATAAGCTCTGGGGCCAACGTCCTGACTTTC. It encodes CASSPSGTSGSISSGANVLTF. V is TRBV4-1 and J is TRBJ2-6; weak D call: TRBD2 (6 bases). The CDR3 spans 21 residues. The V gene's germline CDR1 is MGHRA and CDR2 YSYEKL. The V end lost 4 bases, the J end lost 0 bases, and 25 bases lay between the germline ends.

This sequence joins TRBV27 and TRBJ1-4; TRBD1 matches 7 bases. Germline CDR1 is MNHEY and CDR2 is SMNVEV (reference sequence). V lost 5 bases to trimming and J lost 14 bases; unmatched junction nucleotides: 14. The CDR3 has 14 amino acids. CDR3 DNA sequence: TGTGCCAGCAGTCAACGGACAGGCCAGAACAGCCTGTTTTTT. It is translated as CASSQRTGQNSLFF. Based on the CDR3 plus reference TRBV27 and TRBJ1-4, the full variable domain is EAQVTQNPRYLITVTGKKLTVTCSQNMNHEYMSWYRQDPGLGLRQIYYSMNVEVTDKGDVPEGYKVSRKEKRNFPLILESPSPNQTSLYFCASSQRTGQNSLFFGSGTQLSVL.

This chain uses TRBV19 with TRBJ1-6; D is possibly TRBD1 (5 bases). Deletions cut 3 bases from V and 5 bases from J, with 11 bases between. CDR1 LNHDA and CDR2 SQIVND come from the germline V gene (reference sequence). The CDR3 is 15 residues long. The CDR3 nucleotides are TGTGCCAGTAGTATCGTGGACACCCATAATTCACCCCTCCACTTT. It codes for CASSIVDTHNSPLHF.

This clone was seen a single time. V gene TRBV2 combines with J gene TRBJ2-7; D is ambiguous. This CDR3 comprises 13 residues. In germline, CDR1 is SNHLY, CDR2 FYNNEI. Trimming stripped 8 bases from V and 2 bases from J, with 13 bases between. CDR3 bases: TGTGCCAGCGGCCCTCACAGAGCCTACGAGCAGTACTTC. Protein product: CASGPHRAYEQYF. Variable domain in full (rest from reference TRBV2 and TRBJ2-7): EPEVTQTPSHQVTQMGQEVILRCVPISNHLYFYWYRQILGQKVEFLVSFYNNEISEKSEIFDDQFSVERPDGSNFTLKIRSTKLEDSAMYFCASGPHRAYEQYFGPGTRLTVT.

The genes are TRBV28 and TRBJ2-5; the D gene is possibly TRBD1 (6 bases). The CDR3 spans 14 residues. Trimming stripped 4 bases from V and 0 bases from J, with 9 bases between. The V gene's germline CDR1 is MDHEN and CDR2 SYDVKM. CDR3 sequence reads: CASSSWTDQETQYF. As DNA, the CDR3 is TGTGCCAGCAGTTCATGGACAGACCAAGAGACCCAGTACTTC.

The chain joins TRBV7-6 to TRBJ2-2; perhaps TRBD2 as D (5 bases). Germline-derived CDR1 and CDR2 are SGHVS and FNYEAQ. The CDR3 spans 15 residues. V lost 4 bases, J lost 0 bases, and 9 bases lay in between. This chain's CDR3 is CASSSADSNTGELFF. DNA of the CDR3: TGTGCCAGCAGCTCAGCGGACTCGAACACCGGGGAGCTGTTTTTT.

The V gene is TRBV11-3, the J gene TRBJ1-5; 7 nucleotides line up with TRBD1. With 2 bases clipped from V and 0 bases from J, the junction kept 16 bases outside the gene matches. CDR3 length equals 20 residues. Germline V gene sequence: CDR1 SGHNT, CDR2 YENEEA. CDR3 loop: CASSLLGTEFCPYSNQPQHF. The DNA of the CDR3 is TGTGCCAGCAGCTTATTGGGGACAGAATTTTGCCCATATAGCAATCAGCCCCAGCATTTT.

The sample holds one count of this clone. The gene calls are TRBV29-1 and TRBJ2-2; D not resolved. CDR1 is SQVTM and CDR2 is ANQGSEA in the germline V gene. The CDR3 totals 13 residues. The germline V and J ends were trimmed by 5 bases and 0 bases, with 7 bases remaining between them. The CDR3 DNA reads as TGCAGCGTTTTCTTGACGAACACCGGGGAGCTGTTTTTT. The encoded protein is CSVFLTNTGELFF.

The genes are TRBV19 and TRBJ2-1; maybe TRBD1 (6 bases). The germline V gene encodes CDR1 LNHDA and CDR2 SQIVND (reference sequence). The germline V and J ends were trimmed by 1 base and 4 bases, with 20 bases remaining between them. The CDR3 loop spans 18 amino acids. The DNA of the CDR3 is TGTGCCAGTAGTATAGCGGGACCCCAGGGGCCGAAGTACAATGAGCAGTTCTTC. It yields the protein CASSIAGPQGPKYNEQFF.

The CDR3: CASRTTGTSGLEQYF. CDR3 DNA sequence: TGTGCCAGCAGAACTACCGGGACTAGCGGGCTCGAGCAGTACTTC. The chain combines TRBV6-5 with TRBJ2-7, with 12 nucleotides matching TRBD2. With V trimmed by 6 bases and J by 6 bases, 9 bases remained unmatched. The CDR3 totals 15 residues. Germline V CDR1 and CDR2: MNHEY, SVGAGI.

This chain links TRBV5-1 with TRBJ2-5, with unresolved D. CDR3 length equals 14 residues. Germline CDR1 is SGHRS and CDR2 is YFSETQ. Trimming removed 1 base from V and 5 bases from J, with 12 bases in between. CDR3 sequence: CASSLLYAEETQYF. In nucleotides, the CDR3 is TGCGCCAGCAGCTTGTTATATGCCGAGGAGACCCAGTACTTC.

The rearrangement links TRBV14 to TRBJ2-7; D is perhaps TRBD1 or TRBD2 (5 bases each). This CDR3 is 16 amino acids long. V lost 1 base to trimming and J lost 0 bases, with 13 bases between them. Germline assignment: CDR1 SGHDN and CDR2 FVKESK. CDR3 in amino acids: CASSQGLAGSSYEQYF. The CDR3 nucleotides read TGTGCCAGCAGCCAAGGTCTGGCAGGGAGCTCCTACGAGCAGTACTTC.

The rearrangement joins TRBV7-8 to TRBJ2-1; 8 bases line up with TRBD2. In germline, CDR1 is SGHVS, CDR2 FQNEAQ. Germline trimming cut 5 bases from V and 9 bases from J; bases unmatched to any gene: 15. The CDR3 consists of 16 residues. CDR3 nucleotide sequence: TGTGCCAGCAGCGGGGCGGGGGGAGTAGCGCACAGTGAGCAGTTCTTC. Residues: CASSGAGGVAHSEQFF.

V gene TRBV4-2 combines with J gene TRBJ2-2, with 7 bases fitting TRBD2. Germline values: CDR1 LGHNA, CDR2 YNFKEQ. This CDR3 has 15 amino acids. Losses at the gene ends were 0 bases for V and 4 bases for J; bases not matched to a gene: 2. For the CDR3, the DNA is TGTGCCAGCAGCCAAGAGGGCGGGAGCACCGGGGAGCTGTTTTTT. Its translation is CASSQEGGSTGELFF.

This sequence joins TRBV10-1 and TRBJ2-1; D ambiguous. Germline V lookup: CDR1 WNHNN, CDR2 SYGVQD (reference sequence). The germline V and J ends were trimmed by 4 bases and 8 bases, with 12 bases remaining between them. The CDR3 has 13 amino acids. The CDR3 DNA sequence: TGCGCCAGCAGTGTTCAGTTAGGAGATGAGCAGTTCTTC. Its protein product is CASSVQLGDEQFF.